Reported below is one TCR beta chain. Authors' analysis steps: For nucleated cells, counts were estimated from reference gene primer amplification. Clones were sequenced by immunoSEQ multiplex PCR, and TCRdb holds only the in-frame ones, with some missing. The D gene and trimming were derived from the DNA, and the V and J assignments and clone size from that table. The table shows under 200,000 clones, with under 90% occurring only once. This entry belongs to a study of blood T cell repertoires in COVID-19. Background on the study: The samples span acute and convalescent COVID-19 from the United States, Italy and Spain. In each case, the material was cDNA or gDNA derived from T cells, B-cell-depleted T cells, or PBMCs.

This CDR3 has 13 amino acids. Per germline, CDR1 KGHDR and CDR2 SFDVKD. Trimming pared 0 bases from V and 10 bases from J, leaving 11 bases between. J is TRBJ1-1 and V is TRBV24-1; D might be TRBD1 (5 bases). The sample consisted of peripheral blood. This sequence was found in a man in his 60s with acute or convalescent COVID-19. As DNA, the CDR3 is TGTGCCACCAGTGATTTGGACAGTTCGGGAGCTTTCTTT. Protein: CATSDLDSSGAFF.